A single TCR beta chain is shown here with its context. Its specificity is not known. The data derive from a study of CD8+ T cells in alopecia areata. As for the study in general: The study gave tofacitinib for 6 to 18 months, then 6 months off drug. Findings of the study overall: Alopecia totalis/universalis scalp especially showed more expanded CD8+ clones than normal scalp. Between patients, shared TCR sequences were less clear than in mice. This was possibly due in part to HLA diversity in the patient population.

Sorted out of PBMCs were CD4+ T cells and CD8+ T cells. The V end was cut by 4 bases, the J end by 1 base, with 12 bases between. The CDR3 covers 14 residues. CDR1 SGDLS and CDR2 YYNGEE come from the germline V gene. The authors extracted RNA and reverse transcribed it into cDNA as the sequencing template. Assay used: immunoSEQ multiplex PCR; TCRdb lists only in-frame clones, some missing. The profile shows about 180,000 clones, about 70% of them singletons. The starting material was CD8+ T cells sorted from blood, obtained at week 0. The chain couples TRBV9 to TRBJ2-7; weak D call: TRBD1 (6 bases). The clonotype originates from a human donor with alopecia areata. The chain's CDR3 is CASSPRTESYEQYF. The CDR3, as DNA: TGTGCCAGCAGCCCTCGGACAGAATCCTACGAGCAGTACTTC.